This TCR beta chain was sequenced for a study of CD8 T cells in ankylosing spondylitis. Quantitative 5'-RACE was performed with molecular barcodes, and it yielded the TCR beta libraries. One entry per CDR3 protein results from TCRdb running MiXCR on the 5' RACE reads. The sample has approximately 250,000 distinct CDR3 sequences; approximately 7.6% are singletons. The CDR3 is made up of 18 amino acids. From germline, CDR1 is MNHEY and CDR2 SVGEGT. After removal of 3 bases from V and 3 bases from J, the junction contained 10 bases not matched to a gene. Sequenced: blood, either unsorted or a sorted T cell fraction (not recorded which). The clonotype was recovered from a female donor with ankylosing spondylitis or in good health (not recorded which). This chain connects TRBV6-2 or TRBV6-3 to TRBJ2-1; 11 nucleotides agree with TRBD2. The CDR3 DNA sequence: TGTGCCAGCAGTTATGCCCTAGCGGGAGGAATGATCTACAATGAGCAGTTCTTC. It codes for CASSYALAGGMIYNEQFF.